This T cell receptor (beta chain) was sequenced during a study of blood T cell repertoires in COVID-19. About the study: The study drew acute and convalescent COVID-19 samples from the United States, Italy and Spain. PBMCs, B-cell-depleted T cells, or T cells were the source of the cDNA or gDNA that made up the material.

The Seattle site enrolled patients during active infection and followed them longitudinally. Per the original methods: Estimated nucleated cell counts came from reference gene primer amplification. Using immunoSEQ multiplex PCR, the repertoire was profiled, and TCRdb retains in-frame clones only, with some absent. V and J calls and clone size are copied from that table; D and trimming were computed from the DNA. Of fewer than 70,000 clones detected, 80% appear once; the ten largest clones hold about 20%. Trimming cost V 0 bases and J 8 bases; bases outside gene matches: 9. There are 15 residues in the CDR3. Per the germline V gene, CDR1 is LGHNA and CDR2 is YSLEER.

The source material was peripheral blood. The chain joins TRBV4-3 to TRBJ1-2, with 7 bases matching TRBD1. This receptor was taken from a man aged 30-40 years with COVID-19, enrolled during active disease. For the CDR3, the DNA is TGCGCCAGCAGCCAAGATTGGGGCAGGGGGAGCGGCTACACCTTC. Protein sequence: CASSQDWGRGSGYTF.